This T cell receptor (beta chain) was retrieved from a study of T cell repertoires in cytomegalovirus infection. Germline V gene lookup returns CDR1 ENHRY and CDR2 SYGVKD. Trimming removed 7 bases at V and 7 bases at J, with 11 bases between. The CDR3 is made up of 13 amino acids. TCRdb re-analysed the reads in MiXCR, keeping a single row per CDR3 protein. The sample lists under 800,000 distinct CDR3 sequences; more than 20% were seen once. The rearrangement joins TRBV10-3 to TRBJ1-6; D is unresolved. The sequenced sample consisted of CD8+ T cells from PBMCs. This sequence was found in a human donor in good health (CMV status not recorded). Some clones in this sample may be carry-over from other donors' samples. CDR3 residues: CAIKSNTNSPLHF. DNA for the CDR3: TGTGCCATCAAATCTAACACCAATTCACCCCTCCACTTT.